A single sample is the source of the 26 T cell receptor beta chains below, sequenced in a study of graft-versus-host responses after intestinal transplantation. The assay was immunoSEQ multiplex PCR, and TCRdb's table has in-frame clones only and misses some. This table holds over 65,000 clones, around 90% found once. The antigens for these receptors are not known. The sequenced sample was unstimulated CD8+ T cells sorted from spleen or lymph node cells, obtained before transplant. Receptors were obtained from a human donor who was the organ donor for an intestinal transplant.

This clone was recorded once. The rearrangement links TRBV4-2 to TRBJ2-1; D is unresolved. Trimming left V 0 bases short and J 6 bases short, with 9 bases between. The germline gives CDR1 LGHNA, CDR2 YNFKEQ. This CDR3 comprises 14 residues. The CDR3 DNA follows: TGTGCCAGCAGCCAAGACGGGCCCAGCAATGAGCAGTTCTTC. Its protein product is CASSQDGPSNEQFF.

This sequence joins TRBV14 and TRBJ2-7, with TRBD2 matching over 8 bases. The CDR3 has 16 amino acids. From germline, CDR1 is SGHDN and CDR2 FVKESK. J lost 4 bases, V lost 0 bases, and 8 bases had no gene match. The CDR3 coding sequence is TGTGCCAGCAGCCAAGAGCGAGCGGGAGCCCAGTACGAGCAGTACTTC. This codes for CASSQERAGAQYEQYF.

The chain carries TRBV19 and TRBJ1-6, with 8 bases matching TRBD1. This CDR3 is 15 amino acids long. V was clipped by 1 base and J by 9 bases; unmatched bases: 5. CDR1 and CDR2 from the germline V gene are LNHDA and SQIVND (reference sequence). CDR3 coding DNA: TGTGCCAGTAGTATAGGGGCAGGGGGCTTTTCACCCCTCCACTTT. Its translation is CASSIGAGGFSPLHF.

V and J are TRBV13 and TRBJ2-7, with 7 bases aligning to TRBD1. V lost 1 base, J lost 4 bases, and 4 bases stayed unmatched. This CDR3 has 14 amino acids. From germline, CDR1 is PRHDT and CDR2 FYEKMQ (reference sequence). The CDR3 region has the DNA TGTGCCAGCAGCTTAGTGACAGGGCGGTACGAGCAGTACTTC. It yields the protein CASSLVTGRYEQYF.

This sequence joins TRBV9 and TRBJ1-2; D is unclear. This CDR3 comprises 14 residues. Germline V lookup: CDR1 SGDLS, CDR2 YYNGEE. V lost 0 bases, J lost 2 bases, and 8 bases lay in between. This CDR3 is CASSVDSENYGYTF. Written as DNA, the CDR3 is TGTGCCAGCAGCGTAGATTCAGAAAACTATGGCTACACCTTC.

The rearrangement uses TRBV5-1 and TRBJ1-2, with a possible D match to TRBD1 (6 bases). The germline V gene has CDR1 SGHRS and CDR2 YFSETQ. V lost 3 bases and J 1 base, leaving 13 bases between the germline ends. CDR3 length: 15 amino acids. CDR3 region: CASSSTGTFNYGYTF. The CDR3 nucleotides are TGCGCCAGCAGCTCAACAGGGACCTTTAACTATGGCTACACCTTC. Full variable domain (remainder filled in from reference TRBV5-1 and TRBJ1-2): KAGVTQTPRYLIKTRGQQVTLSCSPISGHRSVSWYQQTPGQGLQFLFEYFSETQRNKGNFPGRFSGRQFSNSRSEMNVSTLELGDSALYLCASSSTGTFNYGYTFGSGTRLTVV.

The chain couples TRBV7-9 to TRBJ2-7; 9 bases line up with TRBD1. This CDR3 has 17 amino acids. V dropped 3 bases and J dropped 0; count of bases not matched to a gene: 9. Germline V lookup: CDR1 SEHNR, CDR2 FQNEAQ (reference sequence). CDR3 in amino acids: CASSFQHGQGPSYEQYF. Here the CDR3 DNA reads TGTGCCAGCAGCTTCCAACACGGACAGGGGCCCTCCTACGAGCAGTACTTC.

V usage is TRBV1 and J usage is TRBJ2-3; the DNA was not used to check the table's D call, TRBD2. TRBV1 is given as a pseudogene. This CDR3 has 18 amino acids. The CDR3 DNA sequence: TGCACCAGCAGCCAAAGGACTAGCGGGGGGGCGGACACAGATACGCAGTATTTT. Translated: CTSSQRTSGGADTDTQYF.

The chain employs TRBV5-8 and TRBJ2-7; no clear D. This CDR3 has 13 amino acids. CDR1 is SGHTS, CDR2 YDEGEE, per germline. Trimming pared 2 bases from V and 1 base from J, leaving 7 bases between. CDR3 sequence reads: CASSFGLSYEQYF. CDR3 DNA sequence: TGTGCCAGCAGCTTTGGGTTATCCTACGAGCAGTACTTC.

The rearrangement uses TRBV6-1 and TRBJ2-3; D is unresolved. Per germline, CDR1 MNHNS and CDR2 SASEGT. CDR3 length: 15 amino acids. V was trimmed by 1 base and J by 3 bases, leaving 11 bases between them. The CDR3 region is CASSEGGLGTDTQYF. The CDR3 DNA is TGTGCCAGCAGTGAAGGGGGTTTGGGGACAGATACGCAGTATTTT.

The gene calls are TRBV29-1 and TRBJ1-5, with D perhaps TRBD1 (6 bases). Trimming pared 5 bases from V and 6 bases from J, leaving 26 bases between. Germline V gene data show CDR1 as SQVTM and CDR2 as ANQGSEA. The CDR3 has 17 amino acids. The CDR3 sequence: CSVRRGGTSRRRQPQHF. The CDR3 DNA follows: TGCAGCGTTCGACGAGGGGGGACATCGAGACGACGTCAGCCCCAGCATTTT.

The rearrangement joins TRBV4-1 to TRBJ2-5, with D unresolved. Per germline, CDR1 MGHRA and CDR2 YSYEKL. This CDR3 is 17 amino acids long. The V end lost 1 base, the J end lost 3 bases, and 18 bases lay between the germline ends. CDR3 coding DNA: TGCGCCAGCAGCCAAGTTGGGTTGAGGAGCCCAGAAGAGACCCAGTACTTC. Its protein product is CASSQVGLRSPEETQYF.

The rearrangement links TRBV6-1 to TRBJ1-5; D gene unclear. Germline V gene lookup returns CDR1 MNHNS and CDR2 SASEGT. This CDR3 has 11 amino acids. The germline V and J ends were trimmed by 5 bases and 7 bases, with 6 bases remaining between them. CDR3 residues: CASSRGQPQHF. For the CDR3, the DNA is TGTGCCAGCAGTCGGGGACAGCCCCAGCATTTT.

This clone was counted a few times. The rearrangement links TRBV6-1 to TRBJ2-1; the D gene is possibly TRBD1 (6 bases). CDR3 size: 17 residues. Germline lookup yields CDR1 MNHNS and CDR2 SASEGT. V was cut by 3 bases and J by 2 bases, with 17 bases left in between. This CDR3 is CASSDPPYRVTYNEQFF. DNA of the CDR3: TGTGCCAGCAGTGACCCCCCATACAGGGTTACCTACAATGAGCAGTTCTTC.

CDR3 loop: CASSSDTGELFF. CDR3 DNA sequence: TGTGCCAGCAGCTCCGACACCGGGGAGCTGTTTTTT. The chain recombines TRBV5-4 with TRBJ2-2; D is unresolved. This CDR3 is built from 12 residues. V gave up 3 bases and J gave up 3 bases, with 3 bases separating them. Germline CDR1 is SGHNT and CDR2 is YYREEE (reference sequence).

The J gene is TRBJ2-7, the V gene TRBV21-1; the table's D gene call, TRBD1, was not cross checked with the DNA. TRBV21-1 is a pseudogene segment. The CDR3 runs to 15 residues. As DNA, the CDR3 is TGTGCCAGCAGCAAAAAGGTGAAGGGGGCCTACGAGCAGTACTTC. Its protein is CASSKKVKGAYEQYF.

The V gene is TRBV4-1, the J gene TRBJ2-7; D is unclear. Trimming took off 0 bases at V and 7 bases at J, with 7 bases between the two ends. The germline V gene has CDR1 MGHRA and CDR2 YSYEKL. This CDR3 is 12 amino acids long. Here the CDR3 reads CASSQDSDEQYF. As DNA, the CDR3 is TGCGCCAGCAGCCAAGATTCTGATGAGCAGTACTTC.

This clone was recorded once. The chain couples TRBV5-1 to TRBJ2-3; TRBD2 matches at 7 bases. Germline V gene lookup returns CDR1 SGHRS and CDR2 YFSETQ. V shed 5 bases, J shed 3 bases, and the junction held 12 bases outside the gene matches. The CDR3 covers 16 residues. For the CDR3, the DNA is TGCGCCAGCAGGCCCCGTGGGGGGGACGGAACAGATACGCAGTATTTT. This codes for CASRPRGGDGTDTQYF.

The chain is built from TRBV13 and TRBJ1-4; TRBD1 aligns across 8 bases. J was trimmed by 3 bases and V by 5 bases; bases with no gene match: 11. Germline V gene sequence: CDR1 PRHDT, CDR2 FYEKMQ (reference sequence). CDR3 size: 17 residues. Here the CDR3 reads CASSPPRDRSSNEKLFF. In nucleotides, the CDR3 is TGTGCCAGCAGCCCACCCCGGGACAGGTCCTCTAATGAAAAACTGTTTTTT.

The chain is built from TRBV19 and TRBJ1-5; perhaps TRBD1 as D (5 bases). Per germline, CDR1 LNHDA and CDR2 SQIVND (reference sequence). The CDR3 is made up of 13 amino acids. V dropped 6 bases and J dropped 7 bases, with 13 bases sitting between them. In nucleotides, the CDR3 is TGTGCCAGTAGCCGGGACCCCAGCCAGCCCCAGCATTTT. Its translation: CASSRDPSQPQHF.

The chain uses TRBV5-5 and TRBJ2-7; D perhaps matches TRBD1 (6 bases). V was clipped by 0 bases and J by 3 bases, with 7 bases between them. Germline V gene data show CDR1 as SGHKS and CDR2 as YYEKEE (reference sequence). The CDR3 consists of 13 residues. The CDR3: CASSLGQVYEQYF. In nucleotides, the CDR3 is TGTGCCAGCAGCTTGGGACAGGTCTACGAGCAGTACTTC.

The gene calls are TRBV27 and TRBJ1-4; no clear D. Trimming pared 0 bases from V and 10 bases from J, leaving 6 bases between. Germline assignment: CDR1 MNHEY and CDR2 SMNVEV (reference sequence). There are 12 residues in the CDR3. The CDR3 region is CASSLSGVKLFF. The CDR3 bases are TGTGCCAGCAGTTTATCCGGGGTAAAACTGTTTTTT.

This clone was observed once. The chain employs TRBV5-6 and TRBJ1-6; weak D call: TRBD1 (5 bases). V was shortened by 7 bases and J by 9 bases, with 20 bases between the two germline ends. Per germline, CDR1 SGHDT and CDR2 YYEEEE. The CDR3 totals 15 residues. The CDR3 is CASGLGEIELSPLHF. CDR3 sequence (DNA): TGTGCCAGCGGACTAGGGGAAATAGAGCTTTCACCCCTCCACTTT.

This clone appeared once. The genes are TRBV28 and TRBJ1-5, with D unclear. Germline CDR1 is MDHEN and CDR2 is SYDVKM. With 5 bases removed from V and 7 bases from J, the gap between germline ends came to 15 bases. The CDR3 consists of 14 residues. This CDR3 is CASSPLHDGQPQHF. The CDR3 DNA is TGTGCCAGCAGTCCATTACATGACGGACAGCCCCAGCATTTT.

The rearrangement links TRBV4-1 to TRBJ1-2; a possible D gene is TRBD1 (5 bases). V lost 3 bases, J lost 3 bases, and 11 bases lay in between. In germline, CDR1 is MGHRA, CDR2 YSYEKL. The CDR3 extends over 14 amino acids. CDR3 coding DNA: TGCGCCAGCAGCCATTACTGGGGCTACTATGGCTACACCTTC. As protein: CASSHYWGYYGYTF.

In regard to this clone: In the same sample, other DNA sequences code for this CDR3. This chain links TRBV5-1 with TRBJ2-7; tentative D call: TRBD1 (5 bases). In germline, CDR1 is SGHRS, CDR2 YFSETQ. The CDR3 consists of 12 residues. V gave up 0 bases and J gave up 7 bases, with 8 bases separating them. The CDR3 DNA reads TGCGCCAGCAGCTTGGTAGGGGATGAGCAGTACTTC. This encodes CASSLVGDEQYF.